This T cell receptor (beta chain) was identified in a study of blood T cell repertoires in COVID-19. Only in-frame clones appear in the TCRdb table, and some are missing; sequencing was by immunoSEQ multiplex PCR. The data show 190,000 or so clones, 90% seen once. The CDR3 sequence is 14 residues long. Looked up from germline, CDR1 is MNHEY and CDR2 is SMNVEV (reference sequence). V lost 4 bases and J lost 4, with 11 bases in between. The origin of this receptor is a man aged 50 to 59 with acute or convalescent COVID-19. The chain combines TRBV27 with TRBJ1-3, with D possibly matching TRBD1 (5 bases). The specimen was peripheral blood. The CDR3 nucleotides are TGTGCCAGCAGTTCCGAGCGGGGGGGAAACACCATATATTTT. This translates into CASSSERGGNTIYF.